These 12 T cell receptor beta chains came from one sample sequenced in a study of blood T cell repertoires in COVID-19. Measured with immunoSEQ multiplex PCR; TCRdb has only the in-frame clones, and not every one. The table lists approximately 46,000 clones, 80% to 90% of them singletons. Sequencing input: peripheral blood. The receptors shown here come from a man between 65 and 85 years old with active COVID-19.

Written as DNA, the CDR3 is TGTGCCAGCAGTTTTGTGACCGGGACAGGGGGAGAAAACACTGAAGCTTTCTTT. Translation gives CASSFVTGTGGENTEAFF. The rearrangement joins TRBV6-2 or TRBV6-3 to TRBJ1-1; 11 bases align to TRBD1. J was trimmed by 2 bases and V by 4 bases; bases with no gene match: 12. The length of the CDR3 is 18 residues. Looked up from germline, CDR1 is MNHEY and CDR2 is SVGEGT.

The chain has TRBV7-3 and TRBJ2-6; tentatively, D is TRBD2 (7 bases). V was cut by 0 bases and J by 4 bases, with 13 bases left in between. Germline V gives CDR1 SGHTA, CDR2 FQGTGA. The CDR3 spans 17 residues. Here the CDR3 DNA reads TGTGCCAGCAGCTTAACCCCCGGGGGGCCCGGGGCCAACGTCCTGACTTTC. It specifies CASSLTPGGPGANVLTF.

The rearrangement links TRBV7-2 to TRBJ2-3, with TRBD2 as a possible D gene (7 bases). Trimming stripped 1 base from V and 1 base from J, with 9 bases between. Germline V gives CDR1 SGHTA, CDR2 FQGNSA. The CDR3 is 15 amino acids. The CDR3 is CASSLGGGGTDTQYF. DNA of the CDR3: TGTGCCAGCAGCTTAGGAGGGGGGGGCACAGATACGCAGTATTTT.

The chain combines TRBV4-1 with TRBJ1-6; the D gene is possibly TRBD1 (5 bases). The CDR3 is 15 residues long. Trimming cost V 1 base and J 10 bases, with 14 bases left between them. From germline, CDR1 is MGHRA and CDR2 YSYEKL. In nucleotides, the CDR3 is TGCGCCAGCAGCCAAGGGGGCCGGCAAGGGTCACCCCTCCACTTT. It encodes CASSQGGRQGSPLHF.

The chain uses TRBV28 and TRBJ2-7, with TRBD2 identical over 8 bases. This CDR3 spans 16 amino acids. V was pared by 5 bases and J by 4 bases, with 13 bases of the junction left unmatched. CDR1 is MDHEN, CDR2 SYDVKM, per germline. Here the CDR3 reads CASSPGGVRGRYEQYF. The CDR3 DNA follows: TGTGCCAGCAGTCCCGGGGGGGTTAGGGGCCGGTACGAGCAGTACTTC. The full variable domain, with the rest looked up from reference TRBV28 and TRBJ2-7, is DVKVTQSSRYLVKRTGEKVFLECVQDMDHENMFWYRQDPGLGLRLIYFSYDVKMKEKGDIPEGYSVSREKKERFSLILESASTNQTSMYLCASSPGGVRGRYEQYFGPGTRLTVT.

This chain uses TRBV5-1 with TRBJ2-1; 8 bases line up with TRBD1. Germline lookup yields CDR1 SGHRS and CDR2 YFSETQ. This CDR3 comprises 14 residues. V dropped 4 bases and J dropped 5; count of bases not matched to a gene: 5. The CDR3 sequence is CASSLTGGNNEQFF. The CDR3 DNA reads TGCGCCAGCAGCCTCACAGGGGGGAACAATGAGCAGTTCTTC. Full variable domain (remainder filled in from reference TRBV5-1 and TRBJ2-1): KAGVTQTPRYLIKTRGQQVTLSCSPISGHRSVSWYQQTPGQGLQFLFEYFSETQRNKGNFPGRFSGRQFSNSRSEMNVSTLELGDSALYLCASSLTGGNNEQFFGPGTRLTVL.

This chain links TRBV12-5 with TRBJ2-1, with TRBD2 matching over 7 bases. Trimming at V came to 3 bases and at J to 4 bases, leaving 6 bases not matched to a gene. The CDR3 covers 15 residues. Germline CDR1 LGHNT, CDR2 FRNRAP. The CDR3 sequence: CASGLGYGRYNEQFF. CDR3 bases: TGTGCTAGTGGTTTAGGTTACGGGAGGTACAATGAGCAGTTCTTC.

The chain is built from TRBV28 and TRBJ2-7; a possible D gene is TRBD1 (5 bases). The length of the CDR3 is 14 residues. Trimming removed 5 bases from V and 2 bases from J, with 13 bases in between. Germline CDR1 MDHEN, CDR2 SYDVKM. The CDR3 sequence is CASSRVGLPYEQYF. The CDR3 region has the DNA TGTGCCAGCAGTCGTGTGGGGCTCCCCTACGAGCAGTACTTC.

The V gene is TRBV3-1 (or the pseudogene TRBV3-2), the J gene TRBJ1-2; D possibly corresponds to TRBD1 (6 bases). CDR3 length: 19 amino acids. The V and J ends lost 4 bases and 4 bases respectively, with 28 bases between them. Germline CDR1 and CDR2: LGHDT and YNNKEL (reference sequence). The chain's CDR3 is CASSPGVSLGRRRGYGYTF. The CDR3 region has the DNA TGTGCCAGCAGCCCAGGGGTGAGCCTTGGACGTCGGAGAGGCTATGGCTACACCTTC.

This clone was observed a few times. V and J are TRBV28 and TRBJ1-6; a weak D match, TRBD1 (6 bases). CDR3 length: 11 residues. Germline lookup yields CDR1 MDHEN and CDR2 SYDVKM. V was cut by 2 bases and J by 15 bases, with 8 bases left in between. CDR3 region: CASSLTQGLHF. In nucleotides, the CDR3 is TGTGCCAGCAGTTTAACACAGGGCCTCCACTTT.

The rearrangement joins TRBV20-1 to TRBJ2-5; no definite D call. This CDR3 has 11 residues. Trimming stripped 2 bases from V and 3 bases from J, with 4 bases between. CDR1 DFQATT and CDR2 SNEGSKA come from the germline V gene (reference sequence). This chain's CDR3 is CSARPEETQYF. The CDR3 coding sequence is TGCAGTGCTAGACCAGAAGAGACCCAGTACTTC.

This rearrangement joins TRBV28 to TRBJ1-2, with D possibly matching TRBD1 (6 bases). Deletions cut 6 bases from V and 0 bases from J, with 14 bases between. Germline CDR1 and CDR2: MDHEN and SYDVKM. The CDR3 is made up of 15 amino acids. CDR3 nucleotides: TGTGCCAGCAGACCGACAGGAAAACCTAACTATGGCTACACCTTC. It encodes CASRPTGKPNYGYTF.